The rows below give T cell receptor beta chains drawn from one sample of a study of Ad26.COV2.S vaccination and SARS-CoV-2 variants. Libraries were prepared by immunoSEQ multiplex PCR; TCRdb keeps only in-frame clonotypes and omits some of them. The profile covers some 500,000 clones, with roughly 89% appearing a single time and about 2.5% taken by the ten largest. Sequencing was performed on peripheral blood, taken in a trial of Ad26.COV2.S vaccine versus placebo. Receptor source: a person aged 18-60 years who received the Ad26.COV2.S COVID-19 vaccine or a placebo. CDR3s include the opening cysteine and the closing phenylalanine or tryptophan.

CDR3aa	v_gene	j_gene
CASSASEARYTEAFF	TRBV10-2	TRBJ1-1
CASGLVDPRSKDF	TRBV28	TRBJ1-5
CASSIGLGGNEQFF	TRBV19	TRBJ2-1
CASSLGQTSYEQYF	TRBV5-1	TRBJ2-7
CASSRVHVDTQYF	TRBV6-5	TRBJ2-3
CASSVDRENTEAFF	TRBV5-4	TRBJ1-1
CASGLAGQETQYF	TRBV12-5	TRBJ2-5
CATSPNHENNEQFF	TRBV9	TRBJ2-1
CASSQVLQGAKDTQYF	TRBV4-3	TRBJ2-3
CSVEDGGGGGAVETQYF	TRBV29-1	TRBJ2-5
CASSLRGIDTEAFF	TRBV5-6	TRBJ1-1
CASSLAPGTGNQPQHF	TRBV5-1	TRBJ1-5
CASSDQGSGYEQYF	TRBV2	TRBJ2-7
CASSFSGLEEKLFF	TRBV27	TRBJ1-4
CASSLGWGGNYQETQYF	TRBV5-1	TRBJ2-5
CASTRTGWNTEAFF	TRBV19	TRBJ1-1
CASSLSGFDTQYF	TRBV7-9	TRBJ2-3
CASSLPGSGTDTQYF	TRBV7-3	TRBJ2-3